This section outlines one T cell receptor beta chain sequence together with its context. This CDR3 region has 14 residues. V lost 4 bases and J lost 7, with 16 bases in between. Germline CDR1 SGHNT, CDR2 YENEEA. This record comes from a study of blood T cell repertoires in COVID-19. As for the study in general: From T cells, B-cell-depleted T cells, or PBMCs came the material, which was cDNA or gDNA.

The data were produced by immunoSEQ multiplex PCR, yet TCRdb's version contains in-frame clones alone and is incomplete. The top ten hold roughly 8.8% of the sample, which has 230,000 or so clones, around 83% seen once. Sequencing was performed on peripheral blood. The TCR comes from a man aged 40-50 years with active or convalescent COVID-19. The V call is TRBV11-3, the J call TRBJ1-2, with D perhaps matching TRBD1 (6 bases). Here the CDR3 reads CASSSPQGPSGYTF. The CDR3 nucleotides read TGTGCCAGCAGCTCACCACAGGGTCCATCTGGCTACACCTTC.